These T cell receptor beta chains were read from a single sample in a study of cytomegalovirus exposure and HLA in healthy donors. The table came from immunoSEQ multiplex PCR; TCRdb's copy has only in-frame clones and leaves some out. Among 140,000 or so clones listed, less than 10% were seen once. Sequenced input: PBMCs. These receptors all come from a male donor in good health and CMV-seronegative. Both conserved end residues are part of each CDR3. A D gene is named only where the DNA matches it firmly. The size field is filled for only some rows; it gives once, few, many or a size class.

>TRBV11-2|.|TRBJ2-2|.
CASSFGGPRFGELFF
TGTGCCAGCAGCTTTGGCGGGCCTCGTTTCGGGGAGCTGTTTTTT
>TRBV25-1|.|TRBJ1-6|TRBD1
CASSPRTGVPSPLHF
TGTGCCAGCAGTCCCCGGACAGGGGTTCCCTCACCCCTCCACTTT
>TRBV7-2|.|TRBJ1-1|.
CASSLVEGRNTEAFF
TGTGCCAGCAGCTTAGTCGAAGGGAGGAACACTGAAGCTTTCTTT
>TRBV6-1|.|TRBJ2-1|.
CASKFAGSYNEQFF
TGTGCCAGCAAATTTGCGGGGAGTTACAATGAGCAGTTCTTC
>TRBV6-5|.|TRBJ2-7|.
CASSLVSGKSYEQYF
TGTGCCAGCAGTCTGGTGTCGGGTAAATCCTACGAGCAGTACTTC
>TRBV7-9|few|TRBJ2-7|.
CASSLVGVNYEQYF
TGTGCCAGCAGCTTAGTAGGGGTGAACTACGAGCAGTACTTC
>TRBV6-6|few|TRBJ1-5|TRBD1
CASTQGGQPQHF
TGTGCCAGCACTCAAGGGGGCCAGCCCCAGCATTTT
>TRBV6-1|few|TRBJ1-5|.
CASSEYLVSQPQHF
TGTGCCAGCAGTGAATATCTTGTCAGTCAGCCCCAGCATTTT
>TRBV7-7|few|TRBJ2-2|.
CASSFRVTGELFF
TGTGCCAGCAGCTTCAGGGTTACCGGGGAGCTGTTTTTT
>TRBV29-1|.|TRBJ2-1|.
CSVDLELEQFF
TGCAGCGTTGATCTCGAGCTCGAGCAGTTCTTC